This entry describes one TCR beta chain. In this sample, this clone turned up once. The antigen it recognizes is unknown. No much larger clone exists at a distance of one base, and base qualities are not known. The sample comes from a study of blood T cell repertoires in COVID-19 (dated by TCRdb to 2019 to 2021). Some background on the complete study: Collaborator samples came from the United States, Italy and Spain and covered acute and convalescent phases of COVID-19. The prospective study material was composed of cDNA or gDNA derived from T cells, B-cell-depleted T cells, or PBMCs. Sample metadata almost always included a de-identified subject ID, COVID-19 status, age in years and sex. The repertoires were released in a freely available public database intended as a resource for research on the immune response to SARS-CoV-2. Subjects who had been exposed to COVID-19, were actively infected with it, or had recovered from it provided the deeply sampled blood TCRbeta repertoires that made up the dataset. Samples came from the ongoing ImmuneRACE study (first 160 participants) plus 1,254 subjects from 6 global collaborators. HLA class I and class II types, where available, came from metadata supplied by the sample provider rather than from assay-based typing. General study outcomes and caveats: How much clinical and demographic metadata was included differed by source and by participant, and the metadata was provided uncurated.

The immunoSEQ Assay, a bias-controlled multiplex PCR, was used to amplify TCRbeta CDR3 regions from genomic DNA. The paper's data handling went like this. Within the assay, amplification of reference gene primers was used to estimate how many nucleated cells each sample contained. Sequence reads were collapsed and filtered to measure the absolute abundance of every unique TCRbeta CDR3 rearrangement. For each sample, productive Simpson clonality was calculated as the square root of Simpson's diversity index over productive rearrangements. TCRdb's version of the immuneACCESS table is confined to in-frame rearrangements and falls short of the full clone set. An unresolved V gene accounts for under half of the shortfall where checked; the remainder is of unknown origin. V and J calls plus clone size are reproduced from that table; the DNA served to infer D and trimming. For this sample the table gives 250,000 to 300,000 clones, of which around 84% were detected only once. Over 5% of the sample belongs to the ten largest clones.

In Seattle, one collaborating source enrolled patients while the infection was active and tracked those patients longitudinally over the course of disease. Each collaborating institution followed its own protocols to collect whole blood in K2EDTA tubes. For TCRbeta analysis, collaborators shipped samples as frozen whole blood, isolated PBMCs, or DNA extracted from either of those sample types. From the germline V gene, CDR1 is SGDLS and CDR2 is YYNGEE. The germline ends are 11 bases apart after V is trimmed by 4 bases and J by 3 bases. Including cysteine and phenylalanine, the CDR3 has 14 amino acids. Only CDR3 DNA remains: 42 bases, in frame from the first base.

Material: peripheral blood. This receptor was obtained from a woman aged 55-69 years with COVID-19, enrolled during active disease. Rearrangement joined TRBV9 to TRBJ2-1, with the D gene not confidently named. The sequence in DNA is TGTGCCAGCAGCCCAACTGGAGACTACAATGAGCAGTTCTTC. Translated, it reads CASSPTGDYNEQFF.